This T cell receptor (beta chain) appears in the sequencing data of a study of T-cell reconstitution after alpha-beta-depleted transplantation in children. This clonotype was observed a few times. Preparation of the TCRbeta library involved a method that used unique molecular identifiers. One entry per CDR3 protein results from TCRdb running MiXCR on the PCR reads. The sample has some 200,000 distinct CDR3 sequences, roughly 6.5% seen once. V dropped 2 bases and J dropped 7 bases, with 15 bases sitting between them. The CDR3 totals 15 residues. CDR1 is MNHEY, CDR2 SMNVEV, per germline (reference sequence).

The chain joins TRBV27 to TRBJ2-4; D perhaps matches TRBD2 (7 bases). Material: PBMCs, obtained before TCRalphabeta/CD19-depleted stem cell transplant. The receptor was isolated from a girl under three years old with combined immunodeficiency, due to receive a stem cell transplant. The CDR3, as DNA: TGTGCCAGCAGTTTAATAGGGGGGGCAGGGAACATTCAGTACTTC. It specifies CASSLIGGAGNIQYF.